Following are 32 T cell receptor beta chains from one sample sequenced in a study of graft-versus-host responses after intestinal transplantation. Only in-frame clones appear in the TCRdb table, and some are missing; sequencing was by immunoSEQ multiplex PCR. Altogether approximately 90,000 clones are present, 93% being singletons, with the ten largest covering more than 1.5%. These TCRs are of unknown antigen specificity. The specimen comprised unstimulated CD8+ T cells sorted from spleen or lymph node cells, sampled before intestinal transplant. The receptors stem from a human donor who received an intestinal transplant.

This clone was recorded only once. The V call is TRBV6-5, the J call TRBJ2-1; the D gene is possibly TRBD2 (5 bases). CDR1 and CDR2 (germline): MNHEY, SVGAGI. With 0 bases removed from V and 8 bases from J, the gap between germline ends came to 17 bases. The CDR3 totals 16 residues. This CDR3 reads CASSYSRIGVGDEQFF. The DNA of the CDR3 is TGTGCCAGCAGTTACTCGAGAATTGGGGTGGGAGATGAGCAGTTCTTC.

The chain joins TRBV7-8 to TRBJ2-7; 10 nucleotides match TRBD1. Per germline, CDR1 SGHVS and CDR2 FQNEAQ. The CDR3 is 17 amino acids. The trim removed 2 bases at V and 0 bases at J, leaving 7 bases unmatched. The CDR3 loop reads CASSLPPTGGSSYEQYF. The CDR3 DNA reads as TGTGCCAGCAGCTTACCACCGACAGGGGGCTCCTCCTACGAGCAGTACTTC.

This clone was seen more than once but under ten times. The chain employs TRBV10-1 and TRBJ2-7; weak D call: TRBD2 (5 bases). Looked up from germline, CDR1 is WNHNN and CDR2 is SYGVQD (reference sequence). The CDR3 has 16 residues. V lost 1 base and J 6 bases, leaving 19 bases between the germline ends. The CDR3 coding sequence is TGCGCCAGCAGTGAGTACGTAGGGAGTGAGCTGGGCGAGCAGTACTTC. This sequence encodes CASSEYVGSELGEQYF.

The chain couples TRBV27 to TRBJ1-2; a weak D match, TRBD1 (5 bases). Trimming took off 8 bases at V and 2 bases at J, with 9 bases between the two ends. The CDR3 is 12 residues long. From germline, CDR1 is MNHEY and CDR2 SMNVEV (reference sequence). The CDR3 DNA is TGTGCCAGCCGGCAGGGAAACTATGGCTACACCTTC. This translates into CASRQGNYGYTF.

The chain is built from TRBV11-2 and TRBJ2-2; D is possibly TRBD1 (5 bases). Germline CDR1 SGHAT, CDR2 FQNNGV. The CDR3 extends over 15 amino acids. Trimming stripped 3 bases from V and 4 bases from J, with 12 bases between. The chain's CDR3 is CASSFLGQGTGELFF. The CDR3 DNA reads TGTGCCAGCAGCTTTCTGGGGCAGGGCACCGGGGAGCTGTTTTTT. The entire variable domain, with the rest obtained from reference TRBV11-2 and TRBJ2-2, is as follows: EAGVAQSPRYKIIEKRQSVAFWCNPISGHATLYWYQQILGQGPKLLIQFQNNGVVDDSQLPKDRFSAERLKGVDSTLKIQPAKLEDSAVYLCASSFLGQGTGELFFGEGSRLTVL.

V is TRBV11-2 and J is TRBJ2-3; 13 bases agree with TRBD2. Germline V gene data show CDR1 as SGHAT and CDR2 as FQNNGV. This CDR3 has 16 amino acids. V gave up 5 bases and J gave up 4 bases; unmatched junction bases: 6. The CDR3 region is CASSPRLAGGPDTQYF. The CDR3, as DNA: TGTGCCAGCAGCCCGAGACTAGCGGGGGGACCAGATACGCAGTATTTT.

The chain recombines TRBV30 with TRBJ2-5, with D maybe TRBD2 (5 bases). Germline CDR1 is GTSNPN and CDR2 is SVGIG (reference sequence). The CDR3 consists of 14 residues. The V and J ends lost 1 base and 1 base respectively, with 10 bases between them. The CDR3 DNA is TGTGCCTGGAGTGCCGGGGTTGGCCAAGAGACCCAGTACTTC. Translating gives CAWSAGVGQETQYF. The whole variable domain, filled in from reference TRBV30 and TRBJ2-5, reads SQTIHQWPATLVQPVGSPLSLECTVEGTSNPNLYWYRQAAGRGLQLLFYSVGIGQISSEVPQNLSASRPQDRQFILSSKKLLLSDSGFYLCAWSAGVGQETQYFGPGTRLLVL.

Remarks on this clone: One end of the junction varies from germline; a read error may be responsible. V gene TRBV30 combines with J gene TRBJ1-5; 10 nucleotides agree with TRBD1. The CDR3 consists of 11 residues. Germline V gene sequence: CDR1 GTSNPN, CDR2 SVGIG (reference sequence). The CDR3 DNA sequence: TGTGCCTGGACTAGGTTACGGGACAGGGGATTT. It is translated as CAWTRLRDRGF.

The J gene is TRBJ1-1, the V gene TRBV15; D ambiguous. The CDR3 runs 16 residues. The ends were cut back, 1 base at V and 3 bases at J, with 15 bases in the middle. Germline CDR1 and CDR2: LNHNV and YYDKDF (reference sequence). CDR3 protein: CATSRVIKPSDTEAFF. The DNA of the CDR3 is TGTGCCACCAGCAGAGTAATCAAACCATCAGACACTGAAGCTTTCTTT.

The V call is TRBV7-9, the J call TRBJ2-1; 8 bases agree with TRBD1. Germline V CDR1 and CDR2: SEHNR, FQNEAQ (reference sequence). The CDR3 spans 15 residues. J was trimmed by 6 bases and V by 7 bases; bases with no gene match: 11. The DNA for the CDR3 is TGTGCCAGCAACCTTGTCAGGGGGCTCGCCAATGAGCAGTTCTTC. It is translated as CASNLVRGLANEQFF.

The chain employs TRBV7-9 and TRBJ2-7, with D possibly matching TRBD2 (5 bases). Germline CDR1 and CDR2: SEHNR and FQNEAQ (reference sequence). The CDR3 runs to 15 residues. The V and J ends lost 4 bases and 3 bases respectively, with 16 bases between them. The DNA for the CDR3 is TGTGCCAGCAGCTCAGAAAGGACGGGGAACTACGAGCAGTACTTC. Its protein product is CASSSERTGNYEQYF.

The genes are TRBV30 and TRBJ2-7; 9 bases are shared with TRBD1. Germline V gene data show CDR1 as GTSNPN and CDR2 as SVGIG (reference sequence). The CDR3 loop spans 12 amino acids. CDR3 DNA: TGTGTAGCGTGGACAGGGGTGGGGGAGCAGTACTTC. Its protein is CVAWTGVGEQYF.

J is TRBJ1-2 and V is TRBV5-1; the D gene is possibly TRBD1 (5 bases). V lost 0 bases, J lost 3 bases, and 21 bases lay in between. CDR1 is SGHRS and CDR2 is YFSETQ in the germline V gene. The CDR3 extends over 18 amino acids. This chain's CDR3 is CASSLEGVRLREDYGYTF. In DNA form, the CDR3 reads TGCGCCAGCAGCTTGGAAGGGGTCAGACTGCGAGAGGACTATGGCTACACCTTC. Full variable domain (remainder filled in from reference TRBV5-1 and TRBJ1-2): KAGVTQTPRYLIKTRGQQVTLSCSPISGHRSVSWYQQTPGQGLQFLFEYFSETQRNKGNFPGRFSGRQFSNSRSEMNVSTLELGDSALYLCASSLEGVRLREDYGYTFGSGTRLTVV.

J is TRBJ1-2 and V is TRBV20-1; 7 nucleotides align to TRBD1. CDR3 length: 11 residues. CDR1 DFQATT and CDR2 SNEGSKA come from the germline V gene (reference sequence). After removal of 5 bases from V and 6 bases from J, the junction contained 3 bases not matched to a gene. The CDR3 sequence is CSALDRDGYTF. CDR3 in DNA: TGCAGTGCTCTAGACAGGGATGGCTACACCTTC.

The CDR3 DNA follows: TGTGCCAGCAGTTCGAAGCCTAGCGGGGGGGCCGACGAGCAGTACTTC. This gives the protein CASSSKPSGGADEQYF. This rearrangement joins TRBV7-9 to TRBJ2-7, with 12 bases lining up with TRBD2. The CDR3 has 16 residues. Losses at the gene ends were 6 bases for V and 5 bases for J; bases not matched to a gene: 11. Germline V gene data show CDR1 as SEHNR and CDR2 as FQNEAQ (reference sequence).

V is TRBV4-3 and J is TRBJ2-7, with TRBD1 identical over 9 bases. Unmatched junction bases numbered 6, after V lost 5 bases and J lost 7 bases. This CDR3 contains 13 residues. Germline CDR1 reads LGHNA; CDR2 reads YSLEER. The CDR3 spells CASSSWTGEEQYF. CDR3 nucleotide sequence: TGCGCCAGCAGCTCATGGACAGGGGAAGAGCAGTACTTC.

V gene TRBV11-3 combines with J gene TRBJ2-7, with TRBD2 identical over 9 bases. This CDR3 comprises 15 residues. Trimming at V came to 1 base and at J to 5 bases, leaving 6 bases not matched to a gene. The germline V gene encodes CDR1 SGHNT and CDR2 YENEEA. The CDR3 DNA reads TGTGCCAGCAGCTTAGGGATAGCGGGGGACGACGAGCAGTACTTC. Protein: CASSLGIAGDDEQYF.

V usage is TRBV4-3 and J usage is TRBJ2-2; D call uncertain. The CDR3 runs 12 residues. V lost 0 bases to trimming and J lost 8 bases, with 4 bases between them. The V gene's germline CDR1 is LGHNA and CDR2 YSLEER. Here the CDR3 DNA reads TGCGCCAGCAGCCAAGACGGGGGGGAGCTGTTTTTT. Its translation is CASSQDGGELFF.

The V call is TRBV10-3, the J call TRBJ2-7; perhaps TRBD2 as D (5 bases). The CDR3 length is 14 residues. The germline V gene encodes CDR1 ENHRY and CDR2 SYGVKD. The V end lost 4 bases, the J end lost 2 bases, and 12 bases lay between the germline ends. The CDR3 sequence: CAISGKDGTYEQYF. The CDR3 region has the DNA TGTGCCATCAGTGGGAAAGACGGGACCTACGAGCAGTACTTC.

The chain carries TRBV4-3 and TRBJ1-3, with TRBD1 matching 7 bases. After removal of 0 bases from V and 7 bases from J, the junction contained 3 bases not matched to a gene. The CDR3 has 14 residues. CDR1 and CDR2 (germline): LGHNA, YSLEER. CDR3 sequence (DNA): TGCGCCAGCAGCCAAGATGACAGGGCCAACACCATATATTTT. This gives the protein CASSQDDRANTIYF.

The CDR3 DNA follows: TGTGCCAGCAGTTTAGCCGGGGGTTATGGCTACACCTTC. Its translation: CASSLAGGYGYTF. The chain carries TRBV27 and TRBJ1-2; D is possibly TRBD1 (5 bases). There are 13 residues in the CDR3. V lost 2 bases to trimming and J lost 5 bases, with 9 bases between them. From germline, CDR1 is MNHEY and CDR2 SMNVEV (reference sequence).

This chain joins TRBV13 and TRBJ2-6; TRBD1 agrees at 9 bases. The CDR3 length is 20 residues. CDR1 PRHDT and CDR2 FYEKMQ come from the germline V gene (reference sequence). Unmatched junction bases numbered 10, after V lost 0 bases and J lost 1 base. The CDR3: CASSLGAGGQGLSGANVLTF. As DNA, the CDR3 is TGTGCCAGCAGCTTAGGCGCTGGGGGACAGGGTCTATCTGGGGCCAACGTCCTGACTTTC.

The V gene is TRBV7-2, the J gene TRBJ2-3; 10 positions agree with TRBD2. From germline, CDR1 is SGHTA and CDR2 FQGNSA. Trimming cost V 2 bases and J 2 bases; bases outside gene matches: 10. The CDR3 contains 18 residues. The CDR3 loop reads CASSLRSSGGPPTDTQYF. DNA for the CDR3: TGTGCCAGCAGCTTAAGGTCTAGCGGGGGTCCCCCCACAGATACGCAGTATTTT.

This chain uses TRBV11-2 with TRBJ2-5; D might be TRBD1 (7 bases). Trimming stripped 5 bases from V and 0 bases from J, with 16 bases between. The CDR3 contains 16 residues. Germline CDR1 and CDR2: SGHAT and FQNNGV. CDR3 sequence: CASSPGGGGYQETQYF. CDR3 sequence (DNA): TGTGCCAGCAGCCCCGGAGGAGGGGGCTACCAAGAGACCCAGTACTTC.

This chain uses TRBV29-1 with TRBJ1-2; maybe TRBD1 (5 bases). Germline lookup yields CDR1 SQVTM and CDR2 ANQGSEA. Trimming took 3 bases from V and 7 from J, leaving 9 bases between them. This CDR3 spans 11 amino acids. CDR3 amino acids: CSVEGRSGYTF. In DNA, the CDR3 is TGCAGCGTTGAGGGGCGCAGTGGCTACACCTTC.

This clone has only one observation. V gene TRBV27 combines with J gene TRBJ2-1; 9 bases line up with TRBD2. The CDR3 spans 14 residues. Trimming removed 2 bases from V and 9 bases from J; junction bases left unmatched: 5. Germline CDR1 MNHEY, CDR2 SMNVEV (reference sequence). CDR3 loop: CASSLMRGGTEQFF. CDR3 coding DNA: TGTGCCAGCAGTTTAATGCGGGGGGGGACTGAGCAGTTCTTC.

The chain is built from TRBV4-3 and TRBJ2-3; the D gene is possibly TRBD2 (5 bases). CDR3 size: 18 residues. Germline V gene sequence: CDR1 LGHNA, CDR2 YSLEER. The germline V and J ends were trimmed by 4 bases and 1 base, with 21 bases remaining between them. This chain's CDR3 is CASSPGIGRTEGTDTQYF. DNA of the CDR3: TGCGCCAGCAGCCCCGGGATAGGACGAACCGAGGGCACAGATACGCAGTATTTT.

The rearrangement uses TRBV7-8 and TRBJ1-1, with TRBD1 as a possible D gene (5 bases). Germline CDR1 and CDR2: SGHVS and FQNEAQ. V lost 2 bases to trimming and J lost 5 bases, with 9 bases between them. The CDR3 spans 13 residues. The CDR3 sequence: CASSLSRTTEAFF. The CDR3 bases are TGTGCCAGCAGCTTATCGAGGACAACTGAAGCTTTCTTT.

V and J are TRBV5-1 and TRBJ2-1, with TRBD1 matching 7 bases. Per the germline V gene, CDR1 is SGHRS and CDR2 is YFSETQ. The CDR3 runs to 13 residues. Germline trimming cut 5 bases from V and 4 bases from J; bases unmatched to any gene: 3. CDR3 in DNA: TGCGCCAGCAGGGTGACAGGGTACAATGAGCAGTTCTTC. Translated, it gives CASRVTGYNEQFF. The entire variable domain, with the rest obtained from reference TRBV5-1 and TRBJ2-1, is as follows: KAGVTQTPRYLIKTRGQQVTLSCSPISGHRSVSWYQQTPGQGLQFLFEYFSETQRNKGNFPGRFSGRQFSNSRSEMNVSTLELGDSALYLCASRVTGYNEQFFGPGTRLTVL.

V is TRBV6-5 and J is TRBJ2-7, with D tentatively TRBD1 (6 bases). Germline CDR1 is MNHEY and CDR2 is SVGAGI. CDR3 size: 11 residues. Trimming pared 7 bases from V and 11 bases from J, leaving 15 bases between. This CDR3 is CASIPGEGEYF. CDR3 DNA sequence: TGTGCCAGCATACCAGGGGAAGGGGAGTACTTC.

The chain couples TRBV5-4 to TRBJ2-2, with a weak D call TRBD1 (6 bases). Trimming cost V 2 bases and J 5 bases, with 16 bases left between them. Looked up from germline, CDR1 is SGHNT and CDR2 is YYREEE (reference sequence). The CDR3 spans 16 residues. The CDR3 DNA reads TGTGCCAGCAGCTTTCGGGCTGGGGGCCGGACCGGGGAGCTGTTTTTT. Translating it yields CASSFRAGGRTGELFF.

The chain links TRBV7-6 to TRBJ2-7, with a possible D match to TRBD1 (5 bases). V shed 5 bases and J shed 2 bases, with 16 bases lying between them. CDR3 size: 15 residues. Germline V gene sequence: CDR1 SGHVS, CDR2 FNYEAQ. CDR3 nucleotides: TGTGCCAGCAGCCCTCACGGGCCAGGGCCCTACGAGCAGTACTTC. Translation gives CASSPHGPGPYEQYF.